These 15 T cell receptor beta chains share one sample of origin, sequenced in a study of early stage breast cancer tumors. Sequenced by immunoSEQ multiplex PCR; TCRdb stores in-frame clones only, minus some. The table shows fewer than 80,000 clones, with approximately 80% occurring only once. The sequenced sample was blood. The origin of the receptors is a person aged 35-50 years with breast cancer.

The CDR3, as DNA: TGTGCCAGCGGTACAGGGTCCCAAACATTCTCCTACGAGCAGTACTTC. Protein: CASGTGSQTFSYEQYF. This sequence joins TRBV7-8 and TRBJ2-7, with TRBD1 as a possible D gene (6 bases). This CDR3 spans 16 amino acids. V was pared by 8 bases and J by 0 bases, with 20 bases between. Per germline, CDR1 SGHVS and CDR2 FQNEAQ.

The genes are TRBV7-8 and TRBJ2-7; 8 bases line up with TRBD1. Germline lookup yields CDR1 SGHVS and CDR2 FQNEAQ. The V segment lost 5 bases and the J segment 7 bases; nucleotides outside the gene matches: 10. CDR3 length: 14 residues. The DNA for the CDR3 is TGTGCCAGCAGCAGAACCCAGGGGGCGCGGGAGCAGTACTTC. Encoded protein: CASSRTQGAREQYF.

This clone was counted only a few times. Here the CDR3 reads CASSIDHSGGSSRITQYF. CDR3 nucleotide sequence: TGTGCCAGTAGTATAGATCATTCGGGCGGGTCCTCAAGGATTACGCAGTATTTT. The chain couples TRBV19 to TRBJ2-3, with D possibly matching TRBD2 (5 bases). The germline V and J ends were trimmed by 0 bases and 8 bases, with 24 bases remaining between them. This CDR3 is 18 amino acids long. Per germline, CDR1 LNHDA and CDR2 SQIVND (reference sequence).

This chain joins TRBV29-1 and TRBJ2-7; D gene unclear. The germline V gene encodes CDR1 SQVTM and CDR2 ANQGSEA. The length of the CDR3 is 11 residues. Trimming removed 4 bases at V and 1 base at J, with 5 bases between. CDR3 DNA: TGCAGCGTTGGTGAATCCTACGAGCAGTACTTC. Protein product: CSVGESYEQYF.

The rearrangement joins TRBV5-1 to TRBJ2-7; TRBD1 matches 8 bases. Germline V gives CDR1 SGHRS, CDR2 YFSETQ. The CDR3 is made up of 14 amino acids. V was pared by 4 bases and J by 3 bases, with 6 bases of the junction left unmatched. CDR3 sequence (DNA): TGCGCCAGCAGCGCGGACAGGGAAGGCTACGAGCAGTACTTC. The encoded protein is CASSADREGYEQYF.

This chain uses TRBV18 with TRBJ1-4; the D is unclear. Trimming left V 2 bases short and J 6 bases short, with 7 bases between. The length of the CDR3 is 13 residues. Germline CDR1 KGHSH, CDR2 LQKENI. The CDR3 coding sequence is TGTGCCAGCTCACCAAGCTGGGATGAAAAACTGTTTTTT. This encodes CASSPSWDEKLFF.

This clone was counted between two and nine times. Here the CDR3 DNA reads TGTGCCAGCAGCGCCCGGGACGGCTCCTACGAGCAGTACTTC. It encodes CASSARDGSYEQYF. V is TRBV9 and J is TRBJ2-7; either TRBD1 or TRBD2 may fit D (5 bases each). CDR3 length: 14 residues. The germline V gene encodes CDR1 SGDLS and CDR2 YYNGEE. V lost 3 bases to trimming and J lost 0 bases, with 10 bases between them.

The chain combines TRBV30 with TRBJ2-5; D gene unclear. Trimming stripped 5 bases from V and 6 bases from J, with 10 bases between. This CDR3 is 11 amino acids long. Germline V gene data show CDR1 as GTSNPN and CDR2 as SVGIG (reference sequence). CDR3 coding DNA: TGTGCCTGGCGGAATCCTCAGACCCAGTACTTC. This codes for CAWRNPQTQYF.

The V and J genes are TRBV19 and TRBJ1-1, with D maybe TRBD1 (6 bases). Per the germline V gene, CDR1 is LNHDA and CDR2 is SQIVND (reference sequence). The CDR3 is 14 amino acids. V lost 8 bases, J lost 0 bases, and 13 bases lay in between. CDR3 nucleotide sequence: TGTGCCAGTCGGGGGGCAGCCTTGAACACTGAAGCTTTCTTT. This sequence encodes CASRGAALNTEAFF. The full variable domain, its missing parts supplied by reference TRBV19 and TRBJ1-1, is DGGITQSPKYLFRKEGQNVTLSCEQNLNHDAMYWYRQDPGQGLRLIYYSQIVNDFQKGDIAEGYSVSREKKESFPLTVTSAQKNPTAFYLCASRGAALNTEAFFGQGTRLTVV.

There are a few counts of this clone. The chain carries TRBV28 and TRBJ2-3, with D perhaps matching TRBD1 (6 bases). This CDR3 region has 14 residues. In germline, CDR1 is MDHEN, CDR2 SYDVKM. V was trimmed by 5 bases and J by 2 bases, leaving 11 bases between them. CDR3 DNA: TGTGCCAGCAGTCCAGGACAGCCCACAGATACGCAGTATTTT. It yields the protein CASSPGQPTDTQYF.

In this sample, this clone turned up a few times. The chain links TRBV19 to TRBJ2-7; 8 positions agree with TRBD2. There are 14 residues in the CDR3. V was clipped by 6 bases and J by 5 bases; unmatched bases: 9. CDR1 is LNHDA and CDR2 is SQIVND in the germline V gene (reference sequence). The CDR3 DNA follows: TGTGCCAGTAGGCCCGGGACTAGTCCCCACGAGCAGTACTTC. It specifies CASRPGTSPHEQYF.

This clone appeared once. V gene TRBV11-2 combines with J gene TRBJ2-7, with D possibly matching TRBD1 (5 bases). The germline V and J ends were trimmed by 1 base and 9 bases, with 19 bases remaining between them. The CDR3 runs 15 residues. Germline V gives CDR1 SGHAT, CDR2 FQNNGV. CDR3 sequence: CASSLGADSPTGQYF. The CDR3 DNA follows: TGTGCCAGCAGCTTAGGGGCAGACAGTCCTACGGGGCAGTACTTC.

The CDR3 nucleotides read TGCGCCAGCAGCTACCTTAGCGTGAGAGAGGACGAGCAGTACTTC. It codes for CASSYLSVREDEQYF. The chain combines TRBV5-1 with TRBJ2-7, with D perhaps matching TRBD2 (5 bases). Germline V gene data show CDR1 as SGHRS and CDR2 as YFSETQ. Trimming pared 3 bases from V and 5 bases from J, leaving 18 bases between. The CDR3 covers 15 residues.

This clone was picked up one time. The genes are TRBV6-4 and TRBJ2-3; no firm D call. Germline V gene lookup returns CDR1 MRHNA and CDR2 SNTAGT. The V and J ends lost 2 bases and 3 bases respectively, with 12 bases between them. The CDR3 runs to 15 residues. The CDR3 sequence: CASSDRALGTDTQYF. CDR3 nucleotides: TGTGCCAGCAGTGACCGAGCCCTGGGGACAGATACGCAGTATTTT.

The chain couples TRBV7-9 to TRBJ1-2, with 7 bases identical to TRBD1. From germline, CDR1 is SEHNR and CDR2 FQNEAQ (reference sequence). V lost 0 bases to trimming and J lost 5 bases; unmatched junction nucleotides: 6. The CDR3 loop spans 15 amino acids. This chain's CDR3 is CASSLAISGGYGYTF. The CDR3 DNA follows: TGTGCCAGCAGCTTAGCTATCTCAGGGGGTTATGGCTACACCTTC.